This passage covers 25 T cell receptor beta chains from one sample sequenced in a study of CD4+ T cells in melanoma. Profiled with immunoSEQ multiplex PCR; TCRdb holds only in-frame clones, not every one. The sample has some 4,900 clones, approximately 61% seen once; the top ten hold more than 20%. The specimen was cells from a culture (not recorded whether cultured in vitro). The origin of the receptors is a human donor with melanoma.

This clone is medium-sized by share. The rearrangement joins TRBV6-5 to TRBJ2-7, with TRBD2 matching 7 bases. The CDR3 spans 12 residues. Losses at the gene ends were 2 bases for V and 9 bases for J; bases not matched to a gene: 4. CDR1 is MNHEY and CDR2 is SVGAGI in the germline V gene. The DNA for the CDR3 is TGTGCCAGCAGTTACGACGGGACTATGCAGTACTTC. It is translated as CASSYDGTMQYF.

This clone was seen a few times. The V call is TRBV5-4, the J call TRBJ1-1, with D perhaps TRBD1 (6 bases). The V gene lost 0 bases and the J gene lost 5 bases, with 11 bases spanning the gap. The germline gives CDR1 SGHNT, CDR2 YYREEE (reference sequence). The CDR3 runs 14 residues. Written as DNA, the CDR3 is TGTGCCAGCAGCTTGGATACAGGGTCAACTGAAGCTTTCTTT. The encoded protein is CASSLDTGSTEAFF.

The chain has TRBV7-2 and TRBJ2-5; D is uncertain. V was shortened by 1 base and J by 5 bases, with 8 bases between the two germline ends. The CDR3 has 13 residues. Germline V gene data show CDR1 as SGHTA and CDR2 as FQGNSA. The CDR3 reads CASSLVVRETQYF. The CDR3 DNA is TGTGCCAGCAGCTTAGTGGTCCGGGAGACCCAGTACTTC.

The rearrangement links TRBV28 to TRBJ1-2, with 8 bases matching TRBD1. The trim removed 6 bases at V and 4 bases at J, leaving 7 bases unmatched. The CDR3 is 14 residues long. Germline V gives CDR1 MDHEN, CDR2 SYDVKM. CDR3: CASSPGGAGYGYTF. DNA of the CDR3: TGTGCCAGCAGCCCAGGGGGCGCAGGCTATGGCTACACCTTC.

The gene calls are TRBV19 and TRBJ2-1; 8 bases agree with TRBD1. The germline V gene has CDR1 LNHDA and CDR2 SQIVND (reference sequence). The CDR3 consists of 15 residues. With 6 bases clipped from V and 1 base from J, the junction kept 5 bases outside the gene matches. CDR3 DNA sequence: TGTGCCAGTAGAAGGGGGGACAGGTCCTACAATGAGCAGTTCTTC. This sequence encodes CASRRGDRSYNEQFF. Full variable domain (outside the CDR3, taken from reference TRBV19 and TRBJ2-1): DGGITQSPKYLFRKEGQNVTLSCEQNLNHDAMYWYRQDPGQGLRLIYYSQIVNDFQKGDIAEGYSVSREKKESFPLTVTSAQKNPTAFYLCASRRGDRSYNEQFFGPGTRLTVL.

This chain joins TRBV5-1 and TRBJ2-5; possibly TRBD2 for D (5 bases). Germline CDR1 and CDR2: SGHRS and YFSETQ. V was clipped by 4 bases and J by 4 bases, with 11 bases between them. The CDR3 has 13 residues. DNA for the CDR3: TGCGCCAGCAGCGAGCTAGGGAGAGAGACCCAGTACTTC. It codes for CASSELGRETQYF.

This clone appeared once. This rearrangement joins TRBV7-2 to TRBJ2-4; 8 bases map to TRBD1. This CDR3 contains 15 residues. J gave up 9 bases and V 2 bases, and 9 bases lay outside the gene matches. The germline CDR1 and CDR2 sequences are SGHTA and FQGNSA. CDR3 nucleotides: TGTGCCAGCAGCTTACAAGGACAGGGCGAGGGCATTCAGTACTTC. Translation gives CASSLQGQGEGIQYF.

The chain carries TRBV9 and TRBJ2-7, with D perhaps matching TRBD2 (7 bases). The V and J ends lost 2 bases and 5 bases respectively, with 14 bases between them. The CDR3 is made up of 14 amino acids. The germline gives CDR1 SGDLS, CDR2 YYNGEE. CDR3 protein: CASSVGGGFDEQYF. The CDR3 nucleotides are TGTGCCAGCAGCGTGGGAGGGGGGTTCGACGAGCAGTACTTC. The entire variable domain, with the rest obtained from reference TRBV9 and TRBJ2-7, is as follows: DSGVTQTPKHLITATGQRVTLRCSPRSGDLSVYWYQQSLDQGLQFLIQYYNGEERAKGNILERFSAQQFPDLHSELNLSSLELGDSALYFCASSVGGGFDEQYFGPGTRLTVT.

This clone is termed medium-sized (0.01 to 0.1%). The chain couples TRBV29-1 to TRBJ1-1; D remains ambiguous. Trimming cost V 7 bases and J 2 bases, with 11 bases left between them. This CDR3 comprises 12 residues. From germline, CDR1 is SQVTM and CDR2 ANQGSEA. In DNA form, the CDR3 reads TGCAGCGCATTAGACGGAAACACTGAAGCTTTCTTT. Its translation: CSALDGNTEAFF.

This chain joins TRBV12-3 or TRBV12-4 and TRBJ1-2, with 7 bases identical to TRBD1. The J segment lost 4 bases and the V segment lost 6 bases, leaving 5 bases of the junction unmatched. The CDR3 spans 13 residues. CDR3 nucleotides: TGTGCCAGCAGAGAACAGGGGCTCTATGGCTACACCTTC. It is translated as CASREQGLYGYTF.

This chain uses TRBV7-9 with TRBJ1-2; D is unresolved. The CDR3 sequence is 13 residues long. Per the germline V gene, CDR1 is SEHNR and CDR2 is FQNEAQ (reference sequence). Trimming left V 1 base short and J 10 bases short, with 13 bases between. CDR3 sequence reads: CASSLGQTEDYTF. The CDR3 DNA sequence: TGTGCCAGCAGCTTAGGTCAGACCGAGGACTACACCTTC.

V gene TRBV13 combines with J gene TRBJ1-1; 7 nucleotides match TRBD1. CDR3 length equals 16 residues. Germline V gene sequence: CDR1 PRHDT, CDR2 FYEKMQ (reference sequence). With 6 bases clipped from V and 4 bases from J, the junction kept 14 bases outside the gene matches. CDR3 amino acids: CASSQGLDRHGTEAFF. As DNA, the CDR3 is TGTGCCAGCAGTCAAGGACTGGACAGGCATGGCACTGAAGCTTTCTTT.

The chain uses TRBV9 and TRBJ1-3; TRBD1 matches 9 bases. CDR3 length equals 15 residues. The J segment lost 0 bases and the V segment lost 3 bases, leaving 1 base of the junction unmatched. Germline V gives CDR1 SGDLS, CDR2 YYNGEE. The CDR3 sequence is CASSETGGSGNTIYF. CDR3 coding DNA: TGTGCCAGCAGCGAGACAGGGGGCTCTGGAAACACCATATATTTT.

The chain is built from TRBV5-1 and TRBJ2-5; D uncertain. Trimming took off 4 bases at V and 2 bases at J, with 9 bases between the two ends. The CDR3 is 13 amino acids. Germline-derived CDR1 and CDR2 are SGHRS and YFSETQ. The CDR3 here is CASSLATQETQYF. DNA for the CDR3: TGCGCCAGCAGCCTGGCCACACAAGAGACCCAGTACTTC.

The chain links TRBV27 to TRBJ1-5; 8 nucleotides line up with TRBD1. Germline V gene data show CDR1 as MNHEY and CDR2 as SMNVEV (reference sequence). The CDR3 is made up of 17 amino acids. V was clipped by 2 bases and J by 2 bases; unmatched bases: 8. CDR3: CASSLGAGGDGNQPQHF. DNA of the CDR3: TGTGCCAGCAGTTTAGGGGCAGGGGGCGACGGCAATCAGCCCCAGCATTTT.

This chain links TRBV6-5 with TRBJ2-7, with D possibly matching TRBD1 (6 bases). Trimming removed 2 bases from V and 3 bases from J, with 11 bases in between. Germline V CDR1 and CDR2: MNHEY, SVGAGI. The CDR3 totals 14 residues. The CDR3 reads CASSYGQGRYEQYF. The CDR3 DNA reads TGTGCCAGCAGTTACGGGCAGGGGCGCTACGAGCAGTACTTC.

As to this clone: At one end, the junction sequence differs from germline, possibly due to a read error. The chain has TRBV27 and TRBJ2-2; D unresolved. This CDR3 has 15 amino acids. CDR1 and CDR2 from the germline V gene are MNHEY and SMNVEV (reference sequence). The CDR3 DNA sequence: TGTGCCAGCGGTTTCGGTACCTCGAACACCGGGGAGCTGTTTTTT. Amino acids: CASGFGTSNTGELFF.

The gene calls are TRBV14 and TRBJ2-3; D unresolved. CDR1 SGHDN and CDR2 FVKESK come from the germline V gene. The CDR3 is made up of 15 amino acids. The V and J ends lost 4 bases and 2 bases respectively, with 13 bases between them. CDR3: CASSPASSPTDTQYF. CDR3 sequence (DNA): TGTGCCAGCAGCCCGGCCAGTTCTCCCACAGATACGCAGTATTTT. Complete variable domain (other parts from reference TRBV14 and TRBJ2-3): EAGVTQFPSHSVIEKGQTVTLRCDPISGHDNLYWYRRVMGKEIKFLLHFVKESKQDESGMPNNRFLAERTGGTYSTLKVQPAELEDSGVYFCASSPASSPTDTQYFGPGTRLTVL.

V gene TRBV19 combines with J gene TRBJ1-5, with 7 bases that match TRBD1. Trimming at V came to 2 bases and at J to 5 bases, leaving 12 bases not matched to a gene. The CDR3 covers 17 residues. Looked up from germline, CDR1 is LNHDA and CDR2 is SQIVND (reference sequence). The CDR3 coding sequence is TGTGCCAGTAGTATACTAACTGGAGGACAGGCTGATCAGCCCCAGCATTTT. Encoded protein: CASSILTGGQADQPQHF.

The V call is TRBV7-8, the J call TRBJ1-1, with D possibly matching TRBD1 (5 bases). The CDR3 is 15 residues long. Germline values: CDR1 SGHVS, CDR2 FQNEAQ. Trimming took 5 bases from V and 1 from J, leaving 14 bases between them. The CDR3 DNA reads TGTGCCAGCAGCCTCCTGCGGACAAGGAACACTGAAGCTTTCTTT. Protein sequence: CASSLLRTRNTEAFF.

The V call is TRBV6-2 or TRBV6-3, the J call TRBJ2-7, with D possibly being TRBD1 (6 bases). Germline V gene data show CDR1 as MNHEY and CDR2 as SVGEGT. CDR3 length equals 12 residues. Trimming stripped 6 bases from V and 4 bases from J, with 10 bases between. The CDR3 nucleotides are TGTGCCAGCAGCCCACAGGGTTACGAGCAGTACTTC. Protein product: CASSPQGYEQYF.

This clone was seen a few times. The J gene is TRBJ1-2, the V gene TRBV7-2; D uncertain. Looked up from germline, CDR1 is SGHTA and CDR2 is FQGNSA. The CDR3 has 15 amino acids. V gave up 5 bases and J gave up 0 bases, with 13 bases separating them. In DNA, the CDR3 is TGTGCCAGCAGCCCCGGGTCACAGACTAACTATGGCTACACCTTC. Translated, it gives CASSPGSQTNYGYTF.

The gene calls are TRBV3-1 (or the pseudogene TRBV3-2) and TRBJ2-1; TRBD2 matches at 16 bases. CDR1 is LGHDT and CDR2 is YNNKEL in the germline V gene (reference sequence). There are 17 residues in the CDR3. V dropped 3 bases and J dropped 8; count of bases not matched to a gene: 7. The CDR3 nucleotides are TGTGCCAGCAGCCAGGGACTAGCGGGGGGGCCATTAGATGAGCAGTTCTTC. This gives the protein CASSQGLAGGPLDEQFF.

By its share, this clone is medium-sized (0.01 to 0.1%). The V call is TRBV28, the J call TRBJ2-6, with D tentatively TRBD2 (6 bases). Germline-derived CDR1 and CDR2 are MDHEN and SYDVKM. V was trimmed by 4 bases and J by 4 bases, leaving 14 bases between them. This CDR3 is built from 16 residues. The DNA of the CDR3 is TGTGCCAGCAGTTCTCCCGGGAGATCGGGGGCCAACGTCCTGACTTTC. Translation: CASSSPGRSGANVLTF.

This sequence joins TRBV7-2 and TRBJ1-2, with 9 bases lining up with TRBD1. The CDR3 spans 13 residues. Germline-derived CDR1 and CDR2 are SGHTA and FQGNSA. V trimming: 5 bases; J trimming: 9 bases; junction bases outside the gene matches: 7. CDR3 sequence reads: CASSAGQGNSYTF. The CDR3, as DNA: TGTGCCAGCAGCGCGGGACAGGGTAATAGCTACACCTTC.